Listed below are T cell receptor beta chains from one sample, sequenced in a study of cytomegalovirus exposure and HLA in healthy donors. Measured with immunoSEQ multiplex PCR; TCRdb has only the in-frame clones, and not every one. The table has approximately 130,000 clones, approximately 85% seen once. Specimen: PBMCs. All receptors come from a woman aged 25 to 39 in good health and CMV-seropositive. The CDR3 runs from the conserved cysteine through the conserved F or W. A D gene is named only where the DNA matches it firmly. Clone sizes are given selectively: once, few, many, or a class where the clone is expanded.

>.|TRBJ2-2|TRBD1|TRBV7-3
TGTGCCAGCAGTCCTCGGACAGGGGACACCGGGGAGCTGTTTTTT
CASSPRTGDTGELFF
>few|TRBJ2-5|.|TRBV7-9
TGTGCCAGCAGCCTAGGGGCCCTGGGAGGGACCCAGTACTTC
CASSLGALGGTQYF
>.|TRBJ2-1|.|TRBV4-2
TGTGCCAGCAGCCGCTCCGGAGACTACAATGAGCAGTTCTTC
CASSRSGDYNEQFF
>once|TRBJ1-2|.|TRBV4-1
TGCGCCAGCAGCCAAGATATTAGGGAGCAGACCTTC
CASSQDIREQTF
>.|TRBJ2-2|TRBD2|TRBV10-3
TGTGCCATCAGTGACCTTAGCGGGGGTGGGAACACCGGGGAGCTGTTTTTT
CAISDLSGGGNTGELFF
>.|TRBJ1-6|.|TRBV5-5
TGTGCCAGCAGCTTGAGCCCAGACAGGTATAATTCACCCCTCCACTTT
CASSLSPDRYNSPLHF
>.|TRBJ1-1|.|TRBV6-1
TGTGCCAGCAGAGAAGGGCCCTCCCGCCAAGTTGAAGCTTTCTTT
CASREGPSRQVEAFF
>.|TRBJ2-7|TRBD2|TRBV15
TGTGCCACCAGCAGCCTTAGCGGGGCGCACTTCTACGAGCAGTACTTC
CATSSLSGAHFYEQYF
>.|TRBJ1-1|.|TRBV9
TGTGCCAGCAGCTCCCGGGGGGGAGGAAGCACTGAAGCTTTCTTT
CASSSRGGGSTEAFF
>.|TRBJ2-3|TRBD2|TRBV5-1
TGCGCCAGCAGTTCGTCGGGGGGGCGAGATACGCAGTATTTT
CASSSSGGRDTQYF